The 26 T cell receptor beta chains below were found in one sample sequenced in a study of neurological immune-mediated disorders. TCRdb reanalysed the 5' RACE reads using MiXCR and keeps one entry per CDR3 protein. This sample has over 35,000 distinct CDR3 sequences, with 2.5% found just once. Material: PBMCs. These receptors originate from a man in his fifties with multiple sclerosis.

This clonotype has a count of ten or more. The J gene is TRBJ2-4, the V gene TRBV12-3 or TRBV12-4, with TRBD2 matching over 9 bases. V was pared by 5 bases and J by 9 bases, with 8 bases of the junction left unmatched. The CDR3 runs 14 residues. The CDR3 region is CASSQEERGVIQYF. For the CDR3, the DNA is TGTGCCAGCAGTCAAGAGGAGCGGGGGGTCATTCAGTACTTC.

This clonotype was seen only a few times. The CDR3 coding sequence is TGTGCCAGCAGCTTGTTGGGGGCGGAGAAAATTCAGTACTTC. This codes for CASSLLGAEKIQYF. V is TRBV5-6 and J is TRBJ2-4; D is perhaps TRBD1 (6 bases). Germline V CDR1 and CDR2: SGHDT, YYEEEE. This CDR3 has 14 residues. Trimming took off 1 base at V and 10 bases at J, with 15 bases between the two ends.

Remarks on this clonotype: The CDR3 does not end in the conserved phenylalanine or tryptophan, so this is likely a read error. The chain employs TRBV27 and TRBJ1-6; no clear D. The CDR3 has 12 residues. The germline V gene has CDR1 MNHEY and CDR2 SMNVEV (reference sequence). V was clipped by 7 bases and J by 6 bases, with 7 bases between them. CDR3 region: CASNGANSPLHC. The CDR3 nucleotides are TGTGCCAGCAACGGAGCTAATTCACCCCTCCACTGT.

This clonotype was observed many times. The CDR3, as DNA: TGTGCCAGCAGCCAAGCTCACGGGACTCGCAATCAGCCCCAGCATTTT. It codes for CASSQAHGTRNQPQHF. The V gene is TRBV4-2, the J gene TRBJ1-5, with TRBD1 as a possible D gene (5 bases). V was shortened by 1 base and J by 2 bases, with 12 bases between the two germline ends. Germline V gene lookup returns CDR1 LGHNA and CDR2 YNFKEQ. CDR3 length: 16 residues.

Concerning this clonotype: This may come from a read error, since a much larger clone is one base off. CDR3 loop: CSVGGQGIHQPQHF. The CDR3 bases are TGCAGCGTTGGAGGACAGGGGATTCATCAGCCCCAGCATTTT. This chain connects TRBV29-1 to TRBJ1-5; 9 nucleotides match TRBD1. Germline V gives CDR1 SQVTM, CDR2 ANQGSEA. The CDR3 loop spans 14 amino acids. The V gene end was trimmed by 4 bases and the J gene end by 5 bases; junction bases not matched to a gene: 6.

This clonotype was observed at least ten times. This chain's CDR3 is CASSRQRQRGGSYGYTF. CDR3 DNA sequence: TGTGCCAGCAGCCGACAGAGACAGCGAGGGGGGAGCTATGGCTACACCTTC. The chain is built from TRBV6-5 and TRBJ1-2; weak D call: TRBD1 (6 bases). The V gene lost 6 bases and the J gene lost 4 bases, with 24 bases spanning the gap. The CDR3 has 17 residues. CDR1 MNHEY and CDR2 SVGAGI come from the germline V gene.

This clonotype was seen ten or more times. The chain employs TRBV2 and TRBJ1-4, with 7 bases identical to TRBD1. There are 14 residues in the CDR3. Germline CDR1 is SNHLY and CDR2 is FYNNEI. The V gene end was trimmed by 5 bases and the J gene end by 8 bases; junction bases not matched to a gene: 8. The CDR3 DNA reads as TGTGCCAGCAGTCGTAGGGGGCTTCGGGAAAAACTGTTTTTT. It translates to CASSRRGLREKLFF.

Many counts were recorded for this clonotype. The V call is TRBV20-1, the J call TRBJ1-5, with D unclear. Deletions cut 0 bases from V and 7 bases from J, with 13 bases between. The CDR3 consists of 14 residues. CDR1 and CDR2 (germline): DFQATT, SNEGSKA (reference sequence). In DNA form, the CDR3 reads TGCAGTGCTAGAGATCTCAAGGGTGGCCAGCCCCAGCATTTT. Translation gives CSARDLKGGQPQHF.

This clonotype was picked up a small number of times. A much larger clone differs from this one at a single base, so this may be a read error. This CDR3 is CASSPGIGAGELFF. CDR3 nucleotides: TGTGCCAGCAGCCCTGGAATAGGTGCCGGGGAGCTGTTTTTT. This sequence joins TRBV7-8 and TRBJ2-2, with D uncertain. The CDR3 has 14 amino acids. V lost 5 bases, J lost 6 bases, and 13 bases lay in between. CDR1 is SGHVS and CDR2 is FQNEAQ in the germline V gene.

This chain connects TRBV19 to TRBJ1-1; the D gene is possibly TRBD1 (5 bases). Germline CDR1 LNHDA, CDR2 SQIVND (reference sequence). Trimming removed 8 bases at V and 5 bases at J, with 18 bases between. The CDR3 spans 14 residues. CDR3 region: CASPFWGRGTEAFF. The CDR3 region has the DNA TGTGCCAGTCCGTTTTGGGGGAGAGGAACTGAAGCTTTCTTT. The full variable domain, with the rest looked up from reference TRBV19 and TRBJ1-1, is DGGITQSPKYLFRKEGQNVTLSCEQNLNHDAMYWYRQDPGQGLRLIYYSQIVNDFQKGDIAEGYSVSREKKESFPLTVTSAQKNPTAFYLCASPFWGRGTEAFFGQGTRLTVV.

Ten or more counts support this clonotype. The chain links TRBV12-3 or TRBV12-4 to TRBJ2-5; the D call may be TRBD1 or TRBD2 (5 bases each). Trimming took off 6 bases at V and 4 bases at J, with 9 bases between the two ends. There are 12 residues in the CDR3. The CDR3 sequence is CASSLGTETQYF. CDR3 nucleotide sequence: TGTGCCAGCAGCTTGGGGACAGAGACCCAGTACTTC.

This clonotype was detected many times. At one end, the junction sequence differs from germline, possibly due to a read error. The chain combines TRBV7-2 with TRBJ1-6; TRBD1 matches at 8 bases. Looked up from germline, CDR1 is SGHTA and CDR2 is FQGNSA. CDR3 size: 16 residues. The CDR3: CASSFLTDRGDSPLNF. As DNA, the CDR3 is TGTGCCAGCAGCTTCTTGACTGACAGGGGAGATTCACCCCTCAACTTT.

In its sample, this clonotype was seen many times. Here the CDR3 DNA reads TGCAGTGCTAGAGTCGGGCGGACTGGAAACACCATATATTTT. Translated: CSARVGRTGNTIYF. The gene calls are TRBV20-1 and TRBJ1-3, with unresolved D. The CDR3 sequence is 14 residues long. Trimming left V 1 base short and J 2 bases short, with 9 bases between. The germline V gene has CDR1 DFQATT and CDR2 SNEGSKA (reference sequence).

There are many counts of this clonotype. The chain recombines TRBV6-2 or TRBV6-3 with TRBJ1-5, with a tentative D call TRBD1 (5 bases). This CDR3 is built from 15 residues. Germline assignment: CDR1 MNHEY and CDR2 SVGEGT. V was cut by 0 bases and J by 9 bases, with 15 bases left in between. The CDR3 is CASSYSGTATAPQHF. As DNA, the CDR3 is TGTGCCAGCAGTTACTCCGGGACGGCTACCGCGCCCCAGCATTTT.

This clonotype was observed many times. The V and J genes are TRBV5-1 and TRBJ2-6, with unresolved D. The CDR3 is 14 amino acids. The V and J ends lost 2 bases and 2 bases respectively, with 5 bases between them. Germline V CDR1 and CDR2: SGHRS, YFSETQ. The DNA for the CDR3 is TGCGCCAGCAGCTTCGCGGCTGGGGCCAACGTCCTGACTTTC. Translating gives CASSFAAGANVLTF.

This clonotype was recorded many times. The J gene is TRBJ2-5, the V gene TRBV3-1, with 10 bases identical to TRBD2. V was clipped by 4 bases and J by 2 bases; unmatched bases: 10. From germline, CDR1 is LGHDT and CDR2 YNNKEL (reference sequence). This CDR3 region has 17 residues. CDR3 bases: TGTGCCAGCAGCCGAGAAACGGGACTAGCGAGACAAGAGACCCAGTACTTC. As protein: CASSRETGLARQETQYF.

This clonotype has at least ten counts. The chain combines TRBV7-2 with TRBJ1-3; D might be TRBD1 (5 bases). V lost 3 bases, J lost 0 bases, and 9 bases lay in between. Germline CDR1 is SGHTA and CDR2 is FQGNSA. CDR3 length equals 15 residues. The CDR3 DNA reads TGTGCCAGCAGCTTCGACAGAAGCTCTGGAAACACCATATATTTT. Encoded protein: CASSFDRSSGNTIYF.

This clonotype came up many times. This chain connects TRBV7-8 to TRBJ2-3; TRBD1 matches 7 bases. The CDR3 is made up of 16 amino acids. Germline V gene data show CDR1 as SGHVS and CDR2 as FQNEAQ. J gave up 0 bases and V 0 bases, and 3 bases lay outside the gene matches. CDR3 in amino acids: CASSLAGTVSTDTQYF. The CDR3 DNA reads as TGTGCCAGCAGCTTAGCCGGGACAGTGAGCACAGATACGCAGTATTTT.

At least ten counts were recorded for this clonotype. The CDR3 region is CSAPGTMDTEAFF. CDR3 coding DNA: TGCAGTGCTCCCGGGACAATGGACACTGAAGCTTTCTTT. The chain carries TRBV20-1 and TRBJ1-1; TRBD1 might be the D (6 bases). The germline gives CDR1 DFQATT, CDR2 SNEGSKA (reference sequence). The CDR3 covers 13 residues. V was cut by 5 bases and J by 3 bases, with 13 bases left in between.

The table lists this clonotype with many counts. J is TRBJ1-3 and V is TRBV9; D gene uncertain. Trimming removed 3 bases from V and 0 bases from J, with 7 bases in between. This CDR3 is built from 14 residues. The germline gives CDR1 SGDLS, CDR2 YYNGEE. Written as DNA, the CDR3 is TGTGCCAGCAGCGGACGGGGCTCTGGAAACACCATATATTTT. Its protein product is CASSGRGSGNTIYF.

This clonotype has at least ten counts. The chain combines TRBV10-3 with TRBJ2-3; the D gene is possibly TRBD1 (5 bases). This CDR3 contains 15 residues. Trimming removed 0 bases at V and 6 bases at J, with 13 bases between. Germline CDR1 reads ENHRY; CDR2 reads SYGVKD. CDR3 sequence: CAISESGQGVDTQYF. The CDR3 DNA sequence: TGTGCCATCAGTGAGTCGGGGCAGGGTGTCGATACGCAGTATTTT.

As concerns this clonotype: A junction end diverges from the germline sequence, so it may reflect a read error. This chain joins TRBV7-6 and TRBJ1-5; perhaps TRBD1 as D (6 bases). This CDR3 has 13 residues. Germline V gene sequence: CDR1 SGHVS, CDR2 FNYEAQ. This CDR3 is CASSSGAWMPQNF. The DNA for the CDR3 is TGTGCCAGCAGCTCAGGGGCGTGGATGCCCCAGAATTTT.

This clonotype was recorded at least ten times. Here the CDR3 reads CASSSFYEQYF. In DNA, the CDR3 is TGCGCCAGCAGCAGCTTCTACGAGCAGTACTTC. The genes are TRBV5-1 and TRBJ2-7; D ambiguous. V lost 4 bases and J 3 bases, leaving 5 bases between the germline ends. Per germline, CDR1 SGHRS and CDR2 YFSETQ. The CDR3 runs to 11 residues.

At least ten counts were recorded for this clonotype. The J gene is TRBJ1-1, the V gene TRBV5-1; D perhaps matches TRBD1 (5 bases). The V gene lost 1 base and the J gene lost 1 base, with 8 bases spanning the gap. This CDR3 has 14 residues. Germline V gene data show CDR1 as SGHRS and CDR2 as YFSETQ. CDR3 in DNA: TGCGCCAGCAGCTTGATGCAGGGGAACACTGAAGCTTTCTTT. Its translation: CASSLMQGNTEAFF.

This clonotype has only a few counts. This chain uses TRBV12-3 or TRBV12-4 with TRBJ2-1; a weak D match, TRBD1 (5 bases). This CDR3 spans 16 amino acids. V lost 6 bases to trimming and J lost 0 bases, with 15 bases between them. This CDR3 is CASSLPDSNSYNEQFF. The CDR3 bases are TGTGCCAGCAGCTTACCCGACAGCAACTCCTACAATGAGCAGTTCTTC.

This clonotype appeared many times. The genes are TRBV5-1 and TRBJ2-4; 8 bases match TRBD1. Trimming at V came to 4 bases and at J to 8 bases, leaving 11 bases not matched to a gene. Germline lookup yields CDR1 SGHRS and CDR2 YFSETQ. The CDR3 sequence is 15 residues long. The CDR3 region is CASSPDRGSRHIQYF. Here the CDR3 DNA reads TGCGCCAGCAGCCCAGACAGGGGATCTCGTCACATTCAGTACTTC.